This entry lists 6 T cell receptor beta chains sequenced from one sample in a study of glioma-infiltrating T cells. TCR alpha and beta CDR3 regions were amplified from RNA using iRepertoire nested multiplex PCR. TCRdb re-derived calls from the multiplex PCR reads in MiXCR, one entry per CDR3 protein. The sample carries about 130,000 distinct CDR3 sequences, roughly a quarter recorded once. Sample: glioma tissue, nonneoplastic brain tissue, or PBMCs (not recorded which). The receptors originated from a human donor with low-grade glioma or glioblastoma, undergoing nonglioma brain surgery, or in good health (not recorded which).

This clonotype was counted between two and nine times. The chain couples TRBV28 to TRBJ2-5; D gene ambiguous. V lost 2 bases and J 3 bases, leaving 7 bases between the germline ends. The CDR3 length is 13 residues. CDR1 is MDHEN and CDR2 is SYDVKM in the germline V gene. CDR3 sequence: CASSLTEEETQYF. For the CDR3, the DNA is TGTGCCAGCAGTTTAACAGAAGAAGAGACCCAGTACTTC.

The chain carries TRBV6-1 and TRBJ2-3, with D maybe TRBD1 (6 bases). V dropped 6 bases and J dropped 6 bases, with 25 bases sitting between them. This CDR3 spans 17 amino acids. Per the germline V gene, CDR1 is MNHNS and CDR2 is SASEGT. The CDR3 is CASSETLQGISSDTQYF. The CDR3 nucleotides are TGTGCCAGCAGCGAAACCTTACAGGGAATCAGTTCGGATACGCAGTATTTT.

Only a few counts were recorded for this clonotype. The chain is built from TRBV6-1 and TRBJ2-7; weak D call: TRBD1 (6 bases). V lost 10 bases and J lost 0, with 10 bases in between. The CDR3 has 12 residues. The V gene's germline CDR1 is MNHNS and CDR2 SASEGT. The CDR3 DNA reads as TGTGCCACATGGGACACCTCCTACGAGCAGTACGTC. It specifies CATWDTSYEQYV.

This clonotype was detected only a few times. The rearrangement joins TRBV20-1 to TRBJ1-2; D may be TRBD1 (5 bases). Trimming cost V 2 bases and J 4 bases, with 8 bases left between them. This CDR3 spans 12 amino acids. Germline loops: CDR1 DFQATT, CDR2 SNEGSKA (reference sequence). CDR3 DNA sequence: TGCAGTGCTAGAAGGGACTCCTATGGCTACACCTTC. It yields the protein CSARRDSYGYTF.

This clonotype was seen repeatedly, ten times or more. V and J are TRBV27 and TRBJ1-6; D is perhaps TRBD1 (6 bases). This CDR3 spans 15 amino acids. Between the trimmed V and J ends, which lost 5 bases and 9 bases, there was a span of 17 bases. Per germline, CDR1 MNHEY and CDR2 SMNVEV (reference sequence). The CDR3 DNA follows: TGTGCCAGCAGTCCTTACAGGGCCCCGAGTTCACCCCTCCACTTT. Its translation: CASSPYRAPSSPLHF.

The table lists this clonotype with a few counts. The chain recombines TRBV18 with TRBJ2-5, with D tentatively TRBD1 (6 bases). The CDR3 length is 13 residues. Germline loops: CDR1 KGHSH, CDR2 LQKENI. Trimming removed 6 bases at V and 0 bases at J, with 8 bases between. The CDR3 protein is CASSGQHQETQYF. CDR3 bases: TGTGCCAGCTCCGGACAGCACCAAGAGACCCAGTACTTC.